This T cell receptor (beta chain) was documented in a study of blood T cell repertoires in COVID-19. Whole-study context: PBMCs, B-cell-depleted T cells, or T cells were the source of the cDNA or gDNA that made up the material.

Germline CDR1 SNHLY, CDR2 FYNNEI. The CDR3 consists of 15 residues. The V segment lost 4 bases and the J segment 1 base; nucleotides outside the gene matches: 6. This clone came up a few times. Measured with immunoSEQ multiplex PCR; TCRdb has only the in-frame clones, and not every one. Found here are 190,000 or so clones, around 82% of them singletons; the top ten hold less than 3.5%. Sequencing was performed on peripheral blood. The TCR sequence derives from a man in his fifties or sixties with active or convalescent COVID-19. J is TRBJ2-7 and V is TRBV2, with 8 nucleotides matching TRBD2. DNA of the CDR3: TGTGCCAGCAGTGGTACCAGCGGGAGTTCCTACGAGCAGTACTTC. It is translated as CASSGTSGSSYEQYF.